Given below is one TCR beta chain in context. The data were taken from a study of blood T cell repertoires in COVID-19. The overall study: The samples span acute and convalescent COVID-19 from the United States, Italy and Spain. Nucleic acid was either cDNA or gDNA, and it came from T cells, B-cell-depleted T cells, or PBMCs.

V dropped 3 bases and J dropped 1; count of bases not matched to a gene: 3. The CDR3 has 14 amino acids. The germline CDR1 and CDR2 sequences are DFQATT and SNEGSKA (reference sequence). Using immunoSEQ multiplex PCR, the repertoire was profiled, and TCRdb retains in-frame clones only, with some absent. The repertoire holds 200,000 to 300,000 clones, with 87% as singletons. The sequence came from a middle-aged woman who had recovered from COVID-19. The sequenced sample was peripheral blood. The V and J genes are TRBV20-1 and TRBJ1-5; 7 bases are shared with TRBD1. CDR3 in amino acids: CSASVRGSNQPQHF. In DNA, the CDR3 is TGCAGTGCTAGTGTCAGGGGGAGCAATCAGCCCCAGCATTTT.